This TCR beta chain was sequenced during a study of blood T cell repertoires in COVID-19. Study-level background: Samples of COVID-19 (acute and convalescent) were obtained from the United States, Italy and Spain. T cells, B-cell-depleted T cells, or PBMCs provided the cDNA or gDNA that served as material.

As originally analysed: Estimation of nucleated cell counts relied on the amplification of reference gene primers. Assay: immunoSEQ multiplex PCR; the TCRdb copy retains only in-frame clones and omits some. The V and J calls and clone size are taken from that table; D and trimming were inferred from the DNA. The sample contains about 180,000 clones, around 82% of which appear only once. Patients in Seattle were enrolled during active infection, then followed longitudinally. The sample consisted of peripheral blood. The receptor comes from an elderly man with COVID-19, enrolled during active disease.

CDR3 DNA: TGCAGTGCTAGGGAGACAGGTGAAGCTTTCTTT. Its translation is CSARETGEAFF. This chain links TRBV20-1 with TRBJ1-1; D possibly corresponds to TRBD1 (6 bases). V was shortened by 3 bases and J by 7 bases, with 9 bases between the two germline ends. There are 11 residues in the CDR3. CDR1 and CDR2 (germline): DFQATT, SNEGSKA (reference sequence).